Sequencing of this T cell receptor (beta chain) was carried out in a study of CD8+ T cells in alopecia areata. Isolated RNA was reverse transcribed into cDNA used as the sequencing template. Libraries were prepared by immunoSEQ multiplex PCR; TCRdb keeps only in-frame clonotypes and omits some of them. This table has fewer than 250,000 clones, less than 50% appearing once. Trimming removed 4 bases from V and 2 bases from J, with 12 bases in between. Germline V gene sequence: CDR1 GTSNPN, CDR2 SVGIG (reference sequence). The CDR3 is 13 residues long. Treatment meaning: oral pan-JAK inhibitor, 5-10 mg twice daily.

The chain has TRBV30 and TRBJ2-7; maybe TRBD1 (5 bases). The sample was CD4+ T cells sorted from blood, taken at roughly week 36, from a patient treated with tofacitinib. The TCR comes from a human donor with alopecia areata. The CDR3 region has the DNA TGTGCCTGGAAGAGGCAGGACACCTACGAGCAGTACTTC. Its protein is CAWKRQDTYEQYF.